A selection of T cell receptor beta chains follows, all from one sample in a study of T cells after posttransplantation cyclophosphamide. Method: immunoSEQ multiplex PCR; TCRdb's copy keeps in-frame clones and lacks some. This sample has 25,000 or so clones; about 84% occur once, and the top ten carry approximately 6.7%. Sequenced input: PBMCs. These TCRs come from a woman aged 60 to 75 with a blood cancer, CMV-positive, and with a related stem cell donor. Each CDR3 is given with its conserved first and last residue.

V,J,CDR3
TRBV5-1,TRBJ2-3,CASSLAEYNTDTQYF
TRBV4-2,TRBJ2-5,CASSQDGVAGSQETQYF
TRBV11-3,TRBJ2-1,CASSLAGGTSRNYNEQFF
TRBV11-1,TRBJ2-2,CASSLETGAGELFF
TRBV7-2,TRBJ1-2,CASSPRGGRGTGYTF
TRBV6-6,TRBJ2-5,CASSTLGGRGETQYF
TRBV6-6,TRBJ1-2,CASRGTGANYGYTF
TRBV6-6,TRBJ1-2,CASRPTGVSYGYTF
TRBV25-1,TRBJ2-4,CASSVSENIQYF
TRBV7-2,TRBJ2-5,CASSPRTGKETQYF
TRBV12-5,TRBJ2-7,CASGSRTSGFYEQYF
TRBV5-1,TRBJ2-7,CASSGRDRASHEQYF
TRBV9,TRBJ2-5,CASGTSGAGDGEQYF
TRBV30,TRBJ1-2,CAWSVSRVGYTF
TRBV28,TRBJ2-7,CASIRAGGYEQYF
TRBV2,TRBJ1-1,CAASTGGLNTEAFF